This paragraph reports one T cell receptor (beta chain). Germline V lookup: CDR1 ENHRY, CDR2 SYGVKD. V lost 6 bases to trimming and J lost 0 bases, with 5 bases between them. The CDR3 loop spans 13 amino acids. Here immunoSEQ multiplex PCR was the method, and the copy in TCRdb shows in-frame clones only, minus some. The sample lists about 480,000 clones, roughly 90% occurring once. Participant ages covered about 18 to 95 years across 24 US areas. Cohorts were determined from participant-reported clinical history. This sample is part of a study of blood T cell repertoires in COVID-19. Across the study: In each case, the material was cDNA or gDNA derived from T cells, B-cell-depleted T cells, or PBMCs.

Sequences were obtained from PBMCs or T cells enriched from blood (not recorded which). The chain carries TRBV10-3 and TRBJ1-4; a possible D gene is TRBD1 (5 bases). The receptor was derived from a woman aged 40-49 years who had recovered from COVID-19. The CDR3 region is CAIRTATNEKLFF. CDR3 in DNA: TGTGCCATCAGGACAGCAACTAATGAAAAACTGTTTTTT.